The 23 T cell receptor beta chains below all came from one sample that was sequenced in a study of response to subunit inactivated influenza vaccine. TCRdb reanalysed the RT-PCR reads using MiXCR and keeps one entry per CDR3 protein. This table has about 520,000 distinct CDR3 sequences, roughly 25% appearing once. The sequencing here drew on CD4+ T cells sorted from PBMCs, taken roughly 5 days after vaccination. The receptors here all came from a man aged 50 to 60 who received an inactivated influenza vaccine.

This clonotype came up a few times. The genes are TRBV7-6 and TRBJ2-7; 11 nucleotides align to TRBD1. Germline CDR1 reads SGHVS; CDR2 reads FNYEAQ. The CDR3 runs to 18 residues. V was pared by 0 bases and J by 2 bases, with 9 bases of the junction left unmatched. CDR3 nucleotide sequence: TGTGCCAGCAGCTTAGCGGCTGCCGGGACAGGGGGAACCTACGAGCAGTACTTC. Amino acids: CASSLAAAGTGGTYEQYF.

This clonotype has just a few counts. The CDR3, as DNA: TGCGCCAGCAGCTTGTCCGCGACACAACAAGAGACCCAGTACTTC. Its translation is CASSLSATQQETQYF. V usage is TRBV5-1 and J usage is TRBJ2-5; no firm D call. CDR1 is SGHRS, CDR2 YFSETQ, per germline. V shed 1 base and J shed 2 bases, with 12 bases lying between them. The CDR3 is 15 amino acids. Using reference TRBV5-1 and TRBJ2-5 for the parts outside the CDR3, the full variable domain is KAGVTQTPRYLIKTRGQQVTLSCSPISGHRSVSWYQQTPGQGLQFLFEYFSETQRNKGNFPGRFSGRQFSNSRSEMNVSTLELGDSALYLCASSLSATQQETQYFGPGTRLLVL.

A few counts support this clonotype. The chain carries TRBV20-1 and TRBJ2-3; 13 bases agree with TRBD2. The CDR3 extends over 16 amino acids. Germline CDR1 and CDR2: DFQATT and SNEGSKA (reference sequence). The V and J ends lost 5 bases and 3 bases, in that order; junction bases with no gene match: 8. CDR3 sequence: CSAPGLAGARTDTQYF. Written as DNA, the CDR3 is TGCAGTGCTCCTGGACTAGCGGGAGCAAGAACAGATACGCAGTATTTT.

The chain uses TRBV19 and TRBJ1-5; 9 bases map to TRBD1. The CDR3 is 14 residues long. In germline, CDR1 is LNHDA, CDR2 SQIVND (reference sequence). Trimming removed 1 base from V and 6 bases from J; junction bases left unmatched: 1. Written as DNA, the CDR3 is TGTGCCAGTAGTATAGTGGACAGGGGTCAGCCCCAGCATTTT. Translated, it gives CASSIVDRGQPQHF. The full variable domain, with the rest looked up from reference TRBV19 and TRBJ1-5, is DGGITQSPKYLFRKEGQNVTLSCEQNLNHDAMYWYRQDPGQGLRLIYYSQIVNDFQKGDIAEGYSVSREKKESFPLTVTSAQKNPTAFYLCASSIVDRGQPQHFGDGTRLSIL.

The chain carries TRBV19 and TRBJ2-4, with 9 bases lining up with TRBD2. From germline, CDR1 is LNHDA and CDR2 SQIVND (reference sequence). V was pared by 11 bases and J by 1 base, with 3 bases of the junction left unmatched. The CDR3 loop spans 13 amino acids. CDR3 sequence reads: CAAGGLAKNIQYF. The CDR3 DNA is TGTGCCGCGGGGGGGCTTGCCAAAAACATTCAGTACTTC.

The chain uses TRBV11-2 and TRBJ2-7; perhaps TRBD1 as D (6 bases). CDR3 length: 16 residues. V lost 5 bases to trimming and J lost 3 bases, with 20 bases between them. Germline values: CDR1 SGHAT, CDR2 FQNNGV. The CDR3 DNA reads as TGTGCCAGCAGCCGTGGGACAAACACTATATACTACGAGCAGTACTTC. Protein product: CASSRGTNTIYYEQYF.

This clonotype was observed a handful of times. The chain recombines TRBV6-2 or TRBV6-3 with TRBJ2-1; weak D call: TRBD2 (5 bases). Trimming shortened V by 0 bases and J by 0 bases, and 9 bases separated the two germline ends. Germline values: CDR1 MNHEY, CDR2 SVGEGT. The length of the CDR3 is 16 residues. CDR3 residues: CASSYSSGSSYNEQFF. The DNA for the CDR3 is TGTGCCAGCAGTTACTCGAGCGGTAGCTCCTACAATGAGCAGTTCTTC.

CDR3 nucleotides: TGTGCCAGCAGCACCAGACTAGAAGAGCAGTTCTTC. It yields the protein CASSTRLEEQFF. The chain is built from TRBV7-9 and TRBJ2-1, with TRBD2 as a possible D gene (6 bases). V lost 5 bases to trimming and J lost 10 bases, with 12 bases between them. The CDR3 extends over 12 amino acids. Germline assignment: CDR1 SEHNR and CDR2 FQNEAQ (reference sequence).

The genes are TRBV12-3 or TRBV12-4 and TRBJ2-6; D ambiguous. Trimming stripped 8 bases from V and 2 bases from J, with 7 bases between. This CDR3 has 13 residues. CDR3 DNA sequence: TGTGCCAGCGGGCAGGCTGGGGCCAACGTCCTGACTTTC. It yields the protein CASGQAGANVLTF.

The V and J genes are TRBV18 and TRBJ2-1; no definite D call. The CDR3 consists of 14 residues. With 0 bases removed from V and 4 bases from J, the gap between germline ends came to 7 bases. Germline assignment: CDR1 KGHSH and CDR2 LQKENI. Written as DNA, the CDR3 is TGTGCCAGCTCACCACCATCCACTTACAATGAGCAGTTCTTC. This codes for CASSPPSTYNEQFF.

Here the CDR3 DNA reads TGTGCCAGCAGCTCAACCGGACTAGCGGGTCAAGAGACCCAGTACTTC. It yields the protein CASSSTGLAGQETQYF. The chain uses TRBV9 and TRBJ2-5; 11 nucleotides align to TRBD2. The CDR3 consists of 16 residues. J lost 2 bases, V lost 4 bases, and 7 bases had no gene match. CDR1 SGDLS and CDR2 YYNGEE come from the germline V gene.

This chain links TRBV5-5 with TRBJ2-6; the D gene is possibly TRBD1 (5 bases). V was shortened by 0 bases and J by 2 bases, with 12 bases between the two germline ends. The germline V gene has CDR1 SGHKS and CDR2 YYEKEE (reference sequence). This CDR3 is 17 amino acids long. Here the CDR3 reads CASSLGGGSAGANVLTF. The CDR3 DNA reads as TGTGCCAGCAGCTTGGGGGGCGGCAGCGCTGGGGCCAACGTCCTGACTTTC.

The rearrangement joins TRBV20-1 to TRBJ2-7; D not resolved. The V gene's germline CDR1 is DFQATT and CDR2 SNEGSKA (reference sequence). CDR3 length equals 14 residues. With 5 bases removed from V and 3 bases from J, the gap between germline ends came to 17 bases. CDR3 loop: CSAERPDGRYEQYF. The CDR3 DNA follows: TGCAGTGCTGAGAGACCGGACGGTCGCTACGAGCAGTACTTC.

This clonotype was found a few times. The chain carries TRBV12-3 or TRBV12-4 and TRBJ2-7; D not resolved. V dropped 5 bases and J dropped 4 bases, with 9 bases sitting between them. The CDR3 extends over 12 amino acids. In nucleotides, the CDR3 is TGTGCCAGCAGTATGATGGCTTACGAGCAGTACTTC. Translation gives CASSMMAYEQYF.

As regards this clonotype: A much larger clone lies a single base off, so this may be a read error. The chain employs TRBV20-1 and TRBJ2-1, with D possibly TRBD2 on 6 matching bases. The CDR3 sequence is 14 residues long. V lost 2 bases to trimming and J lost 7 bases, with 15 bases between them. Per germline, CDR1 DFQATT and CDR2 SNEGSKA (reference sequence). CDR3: CSARMASVKNEQFF. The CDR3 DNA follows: TGCAGTGCTAGAATGGCTAGCGTGAAGAATGAGCAGTTCTTC.

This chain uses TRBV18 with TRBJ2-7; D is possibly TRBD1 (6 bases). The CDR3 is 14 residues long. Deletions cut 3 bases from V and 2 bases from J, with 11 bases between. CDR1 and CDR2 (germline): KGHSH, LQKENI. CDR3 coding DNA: TGTGCCAGCTCACCTACAGGGTACACCTACGAGCAGTACTTC. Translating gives CASSPTGYTYEQYF. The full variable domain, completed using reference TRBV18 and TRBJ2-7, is NAGVMQNPRHLVRRRGQEARLRCSPMKGHSHVYWYRQLPEEGLKFMVYLQKENIIDESGMPKERFSAEFPKEGPSILRIQQVVRGDSAAYFCASSPTGYTYEQYFGPGTRLTVT.

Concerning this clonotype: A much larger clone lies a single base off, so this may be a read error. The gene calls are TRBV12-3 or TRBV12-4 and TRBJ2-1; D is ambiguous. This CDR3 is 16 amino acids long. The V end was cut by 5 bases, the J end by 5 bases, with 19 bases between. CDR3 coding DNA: TGTGCCAGCAGTGCCTCCCGCCCGACGACGCACAATGAGCAGTTCTTC. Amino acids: CASSASRPTTHNEQFF.

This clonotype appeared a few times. The CDR3 loop reads CASSPPARGNYEQYF. CDR3 in DNA: TGCGCCAGCAGCCCACCCGCGAGGGGGAACTACGAGCAGTACTTC. This chain links TRBV5-1 with TRBJ2-7; a possible D gene is TRBD1 (6 bases). V dropped 4 bases and J dropped 3 bases, with 17 bases sitting between them. Germline V CDR1 and CDR2: SGHRS, YFSETQ. The CDR3 contains 15 residues.

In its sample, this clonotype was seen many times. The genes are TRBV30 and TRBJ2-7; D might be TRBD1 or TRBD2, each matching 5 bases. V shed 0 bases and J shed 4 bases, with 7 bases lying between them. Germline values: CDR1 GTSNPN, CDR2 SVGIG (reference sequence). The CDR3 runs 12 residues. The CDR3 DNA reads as TGTGCCTGGAGTGTGGGGGTTTACGAGCAGTACTTC. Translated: CAWSVGVYEQYF.

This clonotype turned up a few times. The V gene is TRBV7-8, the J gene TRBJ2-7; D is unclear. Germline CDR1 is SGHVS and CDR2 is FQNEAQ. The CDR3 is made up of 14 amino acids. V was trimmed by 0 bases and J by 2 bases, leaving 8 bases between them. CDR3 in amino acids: CASSLAGQTYEQYF. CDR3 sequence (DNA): TGTGCCAGCAGCTTAGCTGGGCAAACCTACGAGCAGTACTTC.

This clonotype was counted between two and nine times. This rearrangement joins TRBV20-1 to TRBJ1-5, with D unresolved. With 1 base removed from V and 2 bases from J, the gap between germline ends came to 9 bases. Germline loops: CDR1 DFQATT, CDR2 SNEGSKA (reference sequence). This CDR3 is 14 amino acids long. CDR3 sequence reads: CSARGVQGNQPQHF. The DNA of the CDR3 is TGCAGTGCTAGAGGGGTGCAGGGCAATCAGCCCCAGCATTTT.

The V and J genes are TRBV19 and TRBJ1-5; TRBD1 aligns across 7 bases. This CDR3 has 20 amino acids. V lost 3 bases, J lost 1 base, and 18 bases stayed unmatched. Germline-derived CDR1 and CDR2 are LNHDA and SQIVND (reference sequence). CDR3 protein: CASSIKAPGQPWASNQPQHF. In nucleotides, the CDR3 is TGTGCCAGTAGTATTAAAGCCCCGGGACAGCCCTGGGCAAGCAATCAGCCCCAGCATTTT.

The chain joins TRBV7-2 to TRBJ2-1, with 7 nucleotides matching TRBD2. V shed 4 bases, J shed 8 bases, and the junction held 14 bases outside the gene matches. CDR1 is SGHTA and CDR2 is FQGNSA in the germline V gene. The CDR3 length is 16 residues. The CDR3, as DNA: TGTGCCAGCAGCTCAAACCAGGATGTCGGGAGGTATGAGCAGTTCTTC. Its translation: CASSSNQDVGRYEQFF.